Listed below are T cell receptor beta chains from one sample, sequenced in a study of blood T cell repertoires in COVID-19. Some clones are missing from TCRdb's copy, which holds only in-frame ones; the method was immunoSEQ multiplex PCR. The sample lists almost 250,000 clones, 65% to 90% occurring once. The sequenced sample was PBMCs or T cells enriched from blood (not recorded which). The receptors derive from a woman aged 45-60 years with acute COVID-19. The CDR3 runs from the conserved cysteine through the conserved F or W. The order of the fields is CDR3 length, D gene, clone size, V gene, J gene, CDR3 protein, CDR3 DNA. The D gene is left open where the match is weak. A row's size may be missing; if present it is once, few, many or a size class.

16,TRBD1,.,TRBV3-1/TRBV3-2,TRBJ1-1,CASSQTPGQGRTEAFF,TGTGCCAGCAGCCAGACGCCGGGACAGGGAAGGACTGAAGCTTTCTTT
14,.,.,TRBV19,TRBJ2-3,CASSRLQGADTQYF,TGTGCCAGTAGTCGATTACAGGGCGCAGATACGCAGTATTTT
16,.,.,TRBV5-1,TRBJ2-2,CASSSRPGVNTGELFF,TGCGCCAGCAGTAGTCGTCCGGGGGTTAACACCGGGGAGCTGTTTTTT
14,.,.,TRBV6-5,TRBJ2-3,CASSFTRETDTQYF,TGTGCCAGCAGTTTCACTCGGGAGACAGATACGCAGTATTTT
15,TRBD1,once,TRBV5-6,TRBJ1-3,CASSSPTGSGNTIYF,TGTGCCAGCAGCTCTCCGACAGGGTCTGGAAACACCATATATTTT
15,.,.,TRBV7-2,TRBJ2-1,CASSSSVDMYNEQFF,TGTGCCAGCAGCTCCTCTGTCGACATGTACAATGAGCAGTTCTTC
13,.,.,TRBV29-1,TRBJ1-2,CSVRSHGGYGYTF,TGCAGCGTTCGGAGTCACGGGGGCTATGGCTACACCTTC
17,TRBD2,few,TRBV7-9,TRBJ2-3,CASSLTLAGLGTDTQYF,TGTGCCAGCAGCTTAACGCTAGCGGGGCTCGGCACAGATACGCAGTATTTT
16,TRBD1,.,TRBV7-9,TRBJ2-7,CASSQTPGQGSYEQYF,TGTGCCAGCAGCCAGACACCGGGACAGGGCTCCTACGAGCAGTACTTC
15,.,.,TRBV19,TRBJ1-1,CASSIPLGGNTEAFF,TGTGCCAGTAGTATCCCCCTGGGAGGGAACACTGAAGCTTTCTTT
13,TRBD1,few,TRBV2,TRBJ2-7,CASGRQGKSEQYF,TGTGCCAGCGGTCGACAGGGGAAGAGCGAGCAGTACTTC
14,TRBD2,.,TRBV2,TRBJ2-2,CASNKRGATGELFF,TGTGCCAGCAACAAGCGGGGGGCCACCGGGGAGCTGTTTTTT
13,.,.,TRBV12-3/TRBV12-4,TRBJ1-1,CASASRVNTEAFF,TGTGCCAGCGCATCCCGGGTCAACACTGAAGCTTTCTTT
17,TRBD1,.,TRBV19,TRBJ1-4,CASTPGQGGMAVEKLFF,TGTGCCAGTACTCCGGGACAGGGTGGAATGGCAGTAGAAAAACTGTTTTTT
17,TRBD1,.,TRBV7-2,TRBJ2-7,CASSLRARTGDPNEQYF,TGTGCCAGCAGCTTAAGAGCCAGGACAGGGGATCCCAACGAGCAGTACTTC
16,TRBD1,.,TRBV6-1,TRBJ1-5,CASSDGLTGGYQPQHF,TGTGCCAGCAGTGACGGGCTTACAGGGGGCTATCAGCCCCAGCATTTT
15,.,.,TRBV5-1,TRBJ1-4,CASSLASGFNEKLFF,TGCGCCAGCAGCTTGGCCTCAGGGTTTAATGAAAAACTGTTTTTT
14,.,.,TRBV5-4,TRBJ2-3,CASSLEPHSDTQYF,TGTGCCAGCAGCTTGGAGCCCCACTCAGATACGCAGTATTTT
12,.,.,TRBV29-1,TRBJ2-7,CSVRESAYEQYF,TGCAGCGTACGGGAGTCGGCCTACGAGCAGTACTTC
16,TRBD1,.,TRBV4-3,TRBJ1-1,CASSQRAGQGLIEAFF,TGCGCCAGCAGCCAAAGGGCGGGACAGGGGTTGATTGAAGCTTTCTTT